The 10 T cell receptor beta chains presented below share a single source sample, sequenced in a study of OX40 agonist ivuxolimab in advanced cancers. Produced via immunoSEQ multiplex PCR; TCRdb's table is partial and in-frame only. The sample gives fewer than 90,000 clones, about 88% of which show up once; under 3% is in the top ten. The sample in question was CD4+ or CD8+ T cells sorted from blood, obtained in a trial of the OX40 agonist ivuxolimab. The receptor source for this set is an adult with an advanced solid tumor such as melanoma, head and neck, liver or kidney cancer.

This clone occurred once. The DNA of the CDR3 is TGTGCCATCAGTCTAGGACGGGGGAACACTGAAGCTTTCTTT. Translated, it gives CAISLGRGNTEAFF. This chain joins TRBV10-3 and TRBJ1-1, with no clear D. V lost 5 bases and J lost 1, with 11 bases in between. This CDR3 is 14 amino acids long. The germline CDR1 and CDR2 sequences are ENHRY and SYGVKD.

The gene calls are TRBV19 and TRBJ2-3, with D hard to call. This CDR3 spans 13 amino acids. The V end was cut by 6 bases, the J end by 2 bases, with 9 bases between. Germline lookup yields CDR1 LNHDA and CDR2 SQIVND (reference sequence). The CDR3 region is CASRPPTTDTQYF. As DNA, the CDR3 is TGTGCCAGTAGACCCCCGACCACAGATACGCAGTATTTT.

The CDR3 loop reads CASSPRTESNYGYTF. CDR3 nucleotides: TGTGCCAGCAGCCCACGGACAGAATCAAACTATGGCTACACCTTC. The chain is built from TRBV5-4 and TRBJ1-2, with D perhaps TRBD1 (6 bases). V lost 4 bases and J lost 2, with 15 bases in between. From germline, CDR1 is SGHNT and CDR2 YYREEE (reference sequence). This CDR3 has 15 residues.

This clone was detected once. The chain has TRBV7-9 and TRBJ2-5; D is possibly TRBD1 (6 bases). The germline V and J ends were trimmed by 5 bases and 3 bases, with 13 bases remaining between them. The CDR3 totals 14 residues. CDR1 and CDR2 (germline): SEHNR, FQNEAQ (reference sequence). CDR3 sequence reads: CASSPTQGKETQYF. In nucleotides, the CDR3 is TGTGCCAGCAGCCCAACACAGGGTAAAGAGACCCAGTACTTC.

The rearrangement joins TRBV18 to TRBJ1-5, with 9 positions matching TRBD1. The V gene end was trimmed by 3 bases and the J gene end by 6 bases; junction bases not matched to a gene: 6. This CDR3 region has 15 residues. Germline V lookup: CDR1 KGHSH, CDR2 LQKENI. The CDR3 spells CASSPSGQGSQPQHF. For the CDR3, the DNA is TGTGCCAGCTCACCCTCGGGACAGGGTAGTCAGCCCCAGCATTTT.

This sequence joins TRBV6-5 and TRBJ2-7; 11 nucleotides match TRBD2. Germline assignment: CDR1 MNHEY and CDR2 SVGAGI. The CDR3 totals 15 residues. J was trimmed by 8 bases and V by 4 bases; bases with no gene match: 10. As DNA, the CDR3 is TGTGCCAGCAGTTTGATAGCGGGGGGGACTACGAAGCAGTACTTC. Protein product: CASSLIAGGTTKQYF.

This clone was recorded only once. The rearrangement links TRBV2 to TRBJ2-7; D call uncertain. Trimming pared 5 bases from V and 4 bases from J, leaving 18 bases between. Looked up from germline, CDR1 is SNHLY and CDR2 is FYNNEI. The CDR3 is 15 residues long. CDR3 DNA sequence: TGTGCCAGCAGTCGAGACCTTACTCAGACTTACGAGCAGTACGTC. Its protein product is CASSRDLTQTYEQYV.

The V call is TRBV5-1, the J call TRBJ2-1, with 11 nucleotides matching TRBD1. The germline V gene encodes CDR1 SGHRS and CDR2 YFSETQ. J lost 6 bases, V lost 4 bases, and 6 bases had no gene match. CDR3 size: 15 residues. The CDR3 reads CASSLQGQGGNEQFF. CDR3 sequence (DNA): TGCGCCAGCAGCCTACAGGGACAGGGGGGCAATGAGCAGTTCTTC.

The chain combines TRBV9 with TRBJ2-3; D call uncertain. This CDR3 has 12 residues. CDR1 and CDR2 (germline): SGDLS, YYNGEE. Trimming removed 1 base at V and 4 bases at J, with 4 bases between. CDR3 nucleotide sequence: TGTGCCAGCAGCGTAAAATCAGATACGCAGTATTTT. Translating gives CASSVKSDTQYF.

This clone was recorded once. The rearrangement uses TRBV5-4 and TRBJ1-2, with TRBD1 matching 7 bases. Trimming cost V 0 bases and J 3 bases; bases outside gene matches: 5. Germline V lookup: CDR1 SGHNT, CDR2 YYREEE (reference sequence). This CDR3 spans 15 amino acids. The CDR3 DNA sequence: TGTGCCAGCAGCTTGGGGACAGGTTCTTACTATGGCTACACCTTC. Translating it yields CASSLGTGSYYGYTF.